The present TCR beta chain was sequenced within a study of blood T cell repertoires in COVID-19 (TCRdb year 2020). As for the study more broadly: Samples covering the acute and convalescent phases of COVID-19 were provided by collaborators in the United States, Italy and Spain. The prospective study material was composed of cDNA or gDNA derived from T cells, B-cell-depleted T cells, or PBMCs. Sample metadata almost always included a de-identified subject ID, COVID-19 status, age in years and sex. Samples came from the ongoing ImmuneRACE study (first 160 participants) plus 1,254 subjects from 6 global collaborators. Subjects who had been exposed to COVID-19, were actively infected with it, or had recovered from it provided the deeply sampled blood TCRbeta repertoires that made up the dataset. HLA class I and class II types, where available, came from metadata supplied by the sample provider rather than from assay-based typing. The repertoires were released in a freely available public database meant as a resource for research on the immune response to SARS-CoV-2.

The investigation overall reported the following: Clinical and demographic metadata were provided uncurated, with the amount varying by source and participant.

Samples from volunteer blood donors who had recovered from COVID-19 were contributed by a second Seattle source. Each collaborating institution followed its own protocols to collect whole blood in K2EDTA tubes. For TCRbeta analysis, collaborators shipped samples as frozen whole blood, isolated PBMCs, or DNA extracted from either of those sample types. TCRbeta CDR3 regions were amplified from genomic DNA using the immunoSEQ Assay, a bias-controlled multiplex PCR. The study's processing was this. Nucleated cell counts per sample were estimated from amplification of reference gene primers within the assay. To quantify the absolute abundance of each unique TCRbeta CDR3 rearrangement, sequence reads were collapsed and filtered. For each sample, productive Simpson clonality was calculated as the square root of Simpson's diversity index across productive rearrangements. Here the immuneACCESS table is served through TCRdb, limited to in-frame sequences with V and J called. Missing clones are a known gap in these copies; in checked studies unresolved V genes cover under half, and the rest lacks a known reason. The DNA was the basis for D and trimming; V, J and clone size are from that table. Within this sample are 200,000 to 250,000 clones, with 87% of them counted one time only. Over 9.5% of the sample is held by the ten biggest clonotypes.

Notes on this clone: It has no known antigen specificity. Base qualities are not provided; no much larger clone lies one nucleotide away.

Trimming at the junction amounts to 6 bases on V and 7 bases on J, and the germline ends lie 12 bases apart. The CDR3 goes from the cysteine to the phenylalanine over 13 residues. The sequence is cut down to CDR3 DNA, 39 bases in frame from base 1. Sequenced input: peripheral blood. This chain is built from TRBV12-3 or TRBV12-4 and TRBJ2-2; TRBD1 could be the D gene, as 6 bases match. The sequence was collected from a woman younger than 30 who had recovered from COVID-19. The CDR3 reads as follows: CASSYRAGGELFF. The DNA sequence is TGTGCCAGCAGCTACAGGGCTGGCGGGGAGCTGTTTTTT.